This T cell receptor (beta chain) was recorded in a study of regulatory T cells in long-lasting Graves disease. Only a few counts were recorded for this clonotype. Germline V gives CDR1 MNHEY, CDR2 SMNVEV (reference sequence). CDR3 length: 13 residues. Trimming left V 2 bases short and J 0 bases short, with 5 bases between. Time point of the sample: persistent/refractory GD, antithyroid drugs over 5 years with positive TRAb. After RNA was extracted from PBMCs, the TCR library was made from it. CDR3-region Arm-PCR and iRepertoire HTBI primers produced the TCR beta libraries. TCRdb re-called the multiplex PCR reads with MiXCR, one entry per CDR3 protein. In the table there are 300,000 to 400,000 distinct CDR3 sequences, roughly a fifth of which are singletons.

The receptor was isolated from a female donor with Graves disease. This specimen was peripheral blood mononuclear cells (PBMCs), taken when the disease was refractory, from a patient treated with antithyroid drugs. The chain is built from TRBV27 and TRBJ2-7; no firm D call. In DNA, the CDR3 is TGTGCCAGCAGTTTAACCCTCTCCTACGAGCAGTACTTC. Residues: CASSLTLSYEQYF.